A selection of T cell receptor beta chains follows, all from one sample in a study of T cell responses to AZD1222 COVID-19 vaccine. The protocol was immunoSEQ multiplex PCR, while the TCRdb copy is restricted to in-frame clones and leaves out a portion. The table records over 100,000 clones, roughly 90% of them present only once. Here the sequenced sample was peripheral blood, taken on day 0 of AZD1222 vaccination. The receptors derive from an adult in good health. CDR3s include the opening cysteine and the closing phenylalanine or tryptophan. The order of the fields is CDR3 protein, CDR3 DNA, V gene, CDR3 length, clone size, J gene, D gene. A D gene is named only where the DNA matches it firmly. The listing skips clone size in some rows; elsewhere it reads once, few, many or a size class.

CASSYSRTSPTGELFF TGTGCCAGCAGCTACTCAAGGACATCCCCCACCGGGGAGCTGTTTTTT TRBV7-3 16 . TRBJ2-2 .
CASSPPQGRDGYTF TGTGCCAGCTCCCCGCCCCAGGGTAGGGATGGCTACACCTTC TRBV18 14 . TRBJ1-2 .
CATKNRDSSNTEAFF TGTGCCACCAAAAACCGGGACAGTTCGAACACTGAAGCTTTCTTT TRBV6-5 15 . TRBJ1-1 TRBD1
CASSAGQYNEQFF TGTGCCAGTAGTGCCGGTCAGTACAATGAGCAGTTCTTC TRBV19 13 . TRBJ2-1 .
CASSTRDRGSYGYTF TGTGCCAGCAGTACCCGGGACAGGGGTTCCTATGGCTACACCTTC TRBV6-2/TRBV6-3 15 . TRBJ1-2 TRBD1
CASSVGGGGFSGNTIYF TGTGCCAGCAGCGTAGGTGGGGGGGGCTTTTCTGGAAACACCATATATTTT TRBV9 17 . TRBJ1-3 .
CASSFMDTEAFF TGTGCCAGCAGTTTCATGGACACTGAAGCTTTCTTT TRBV12-3/TRBV12-4 12 . TRBJ1-1 .
CATSPETGTSGGATDTQYF TGTGCCACCAGCCCCGAAACCGGGACTAGCGGGGGGGCCACAGATACGCAGTATTTT TRBV15 19 . TRBJ2-3 TRBD2
CASSPGRQSYGYTF TGTGCCAGCAGCCCCGGCCGCCAGAGCTATGGCTACACCTTC TRBV7-2 14 . TRBJ1-2 .
CASTVGLYNEQFF TGTGCCAGCACCGTCGGACTGTACAATGAGCAGTTCTTC TRBV5-5 13 . TRBJ2-1 .
CSVRASHLLNTEAFF TGCAGCGTCCGGGCAAGTCACCTACTGAACACTGAAGCTTTCTTT TRBV29-1 15 . TRBJ1-1 .
CALARRDRADGYTF TGTGCCTTAGCCCGCCGAGACAGGGCGGATGGCTACACCTTC TRBV30 14 . TRBJ1-2 TRBD1
CASGRLAGYNTGELFF TGTGCCAGCGGGAGGTTAGCGGGGTACAACACCGGGGAGCTGTTTTTT TRBV27 16 . TRBJ2-2 TRBD2
CASSPRSLAARVNEQFF TGTGCCAGCAGCCCTCGCTCTCTAGCGGCCAGGGTCAATGAGCAGTTCTTC TRBV5-4 17 . TRBJ2-1 TRBD2
CASSQFISTGTGYTF TGTGCCAGCAGCCAATTTATCTCGACAGGGACTGGCTACACCTTC TRBV3-1/TRBV3-2 15 . TRBJ1-2 TRBD1
CASSPRGGLIAFF TGTGCCAGCAGCCCCAGGGGGGGACTAATAGCTTTCTTT TRBV11-2 13 once TRBJ1-1 TRBD1
CASSSRGEGGLTEAFF TGTGCCAGCAGTTCCCGAGGGGAAGGGGGCTTGACTGAAGCTTTCTTT TRBV6-6 16 . TRBJ1-1 TRBD1
CASSLDGFDVDEQFF TGTGCCAGCAGCTTAGATGGGTTTGACGTCGATGAGCAGTTCTTC TRBV7-9 15 . TRBJ2-1 .
CASSFPGNTEAFF TGTGCCAGCAGCTTCCCAGGGAACACTGAAGCTTTCTTT TRBV11-2 13 . TRBJ1-1 .
CASSLKQGIQQETQYF TGTGCCAGCAGCCTCAAACAGGGGATTCAACAAGAGACCCAGTACTTC TRBV7-2 16 few TRBJ2-5 TRBD1
CASSQETRGGLESPLHF TGTGCCAGCAGCCAAGAGACCAGGGGGGGTTTGGAGTCACCCCTCCACTTT TRBV4-2 17 . TRBJ1-6 TRBD1
CAWSVSPESYYGYTF TGTGCCTGGAGTGTATCTCCAGAAAGTTACTATGGCTACACCTTC TRBV30 15 . TRBJ1-2 .
CASSPLGGGSLGETQYF TGTGCCAGCAGTCCCCTCGGAGGGGGATCGTTGGGGGAGACCCAGTACTTC TRBV6-2/TRBV6-3 17 . TRBJ2-5 .
CASSLRNQPQHF TGTGCCAGCAGTCTAAGAAATCAGCCCCAGCATTTT TRBV6-2/TRBV6-3 12 . TRBJ1-5 .
CATSDSTGTEAFF TGTGCCACCAGTGACTCGACGGGCACTGAAGCTTTCTTT TRBV24-1 13 . TRBJ1-1 .
CASSDRRNEKLFF TGTGCCAGCTCGGACAGGCGGAATGAAAAACTGTTTTTT TRBV19 13 . TRBJ1-4 TRBD1
CASRGPSGGKDGYTF TGTGCCAGTAGGGGCCCCAGTGGGGGGAAGGATGGCTACACCTTC TRBV19 15 . TRBJ1-2 .